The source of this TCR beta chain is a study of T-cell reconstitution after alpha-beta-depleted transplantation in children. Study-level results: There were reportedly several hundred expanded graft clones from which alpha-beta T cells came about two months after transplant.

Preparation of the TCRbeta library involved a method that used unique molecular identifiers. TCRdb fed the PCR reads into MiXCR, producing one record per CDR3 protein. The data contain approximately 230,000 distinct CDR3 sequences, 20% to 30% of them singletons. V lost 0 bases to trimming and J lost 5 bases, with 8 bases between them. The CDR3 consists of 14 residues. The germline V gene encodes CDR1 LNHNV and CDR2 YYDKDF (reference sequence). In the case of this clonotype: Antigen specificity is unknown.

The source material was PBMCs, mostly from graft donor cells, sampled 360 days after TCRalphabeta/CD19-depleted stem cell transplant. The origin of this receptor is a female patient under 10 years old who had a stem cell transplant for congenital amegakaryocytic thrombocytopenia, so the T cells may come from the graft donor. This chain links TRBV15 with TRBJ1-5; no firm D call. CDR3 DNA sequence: TGTGCCACCAGCAGAGAGCGGGGAGATCAGCCCCAGCATTTT. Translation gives CATSRERGDQPQHF.